The clone carrying this T cell receptor beta chain was observed a few times. The record originates from a study of blood T cell repertoires in COVID-19. Study information: COVID-19 samples collected from the United States, Italy and Spain covered acute and convalescent phases. PBMCs, B-cell-depleted T cells, or T cells were the source of the cDNA or gDNA that made up the material.

TCRdb keeps only in-frame clones here, not all; method: immunoSEQ multiplex PCR. This table has over 150,000 clones, 91% appearing once. This CDR3 is built from 14 residues. Germline CDR1 reads MNHEY; CDR2 reads SVGEGT. V shed 0 bases and J shed 3 bases, with 8 bases lying between them. The source material was peripheral blood. The chain combines TRBV6-2 or TRBV6-3 with TRBJ1-2; D call uncertain. This receptor was taken from a man aged 45-60 years with acute or convalescent COVID-19. CDR3 amino acids: CASSYSPFDYGYTF. The CDR3 DNA reads as TGTGCCAGCAGTTACTCCCCATTTGACTATGGCTACACCTTC.